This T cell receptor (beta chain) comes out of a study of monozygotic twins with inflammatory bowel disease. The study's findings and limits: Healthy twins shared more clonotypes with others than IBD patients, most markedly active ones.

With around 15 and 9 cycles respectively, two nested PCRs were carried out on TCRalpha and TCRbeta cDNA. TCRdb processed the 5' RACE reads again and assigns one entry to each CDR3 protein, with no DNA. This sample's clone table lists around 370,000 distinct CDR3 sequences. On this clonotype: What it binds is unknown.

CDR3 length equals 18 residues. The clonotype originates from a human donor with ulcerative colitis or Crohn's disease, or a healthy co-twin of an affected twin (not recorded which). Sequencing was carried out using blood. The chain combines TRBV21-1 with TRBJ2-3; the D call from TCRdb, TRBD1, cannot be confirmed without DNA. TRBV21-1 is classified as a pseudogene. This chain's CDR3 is CASSKWGGDIQASDTQYF.